The 30 T cell receptor beta chains below come from one sample, sequenced in a study of T cells in women clearing cervical HPV infection. Using immunoSEQ multiplex PCR, the repertoire was profiled, and TCRdb retains in-frame clones only, with some absent. The sample features approximately 9,200 clones, with 8.2% in its top ten. The sample consisted of blood buffy coat. These receptors all stem from a woman aged 18 to 75 with a cervical HPV16 infection that either progressed to CIN3+ or cleared (not recorded which).

CDR3 DNA, as far as it was read: TGTGCCAGCAGCCGGGGGACAGCTAACACTGAA. Translated: CASSRGTANTE. The full CDR3 sequence reads CASSRGTANTEAFF. V usage is TRBV12-3 or TRBV12-4 and J usage is TRBJ1-1, with 7 nucleotides matching TRBD1. Read data end 3 residues before the CDR3 end; the end is taken from the germline J gene. The CDR3 has 14 residues. Germline trimming cut 6 bases from V and 2 bases from J; bases unmatched to any gene: 6.

In the case of this clone: Read data end 3 residues before the CDR3 end; the end is taken from the germline J gene. The chain links TRBV29-1 to TRBJ2-3; 8 bases fit TRBD2. Germline CDR1 and CDR2: SQVTM and ANQGSEA. CDR3 length equals 13 residues. CDR3 sequence: CSVFASGQETQYF. Incomplete CDR3 DNA: TGCAGCGTTTTCGCTAGCGGGCAAGAGACG.

For this clone: The read finishes 3 residues shy of the CDR3 end, and the germline J gene is used to complete it. The rearrangement links TRBV20-1 to TRBJ2-7, with 12 bases matching TRBD2. V lost 5 bases and J lost 5; bases outside the gene matches: 4. The CDR3 has 13 amino acids. Looked up from germline, CDR1 is DFQATT and CDR2 is SNEGSKA (reference sequence). The CDR3 region is CSAAGTSGHEQYF. Incomplete CDR3 DNA: TGCAGTGCTGCCGGGACTAGCGGGCACGAG.

Concerning this clone: The observed sequence ends 3 residues before the CDR3 terminus, with the missing tail filled in from the germline J gene. The chain recombines TRBV20-1 with TRBJ2-6; TRBD1 might be the D (6 bases). Trimming took 3 bases from V and 4 from J, leaving 16 bases between them. Germline V gene data show CDR1 as DFQATT and CDR2 as SNEGSKA (reference sequence). This CDR3 comprises 16 residues. The sequenced part of the CDR3 DNA is TGCAGTGCTAGCAAGGGTTCAGGGACAGGGGCCAACGTC. Protein: CSASKGSGTGANV. The full CDR3 protein is CSASKGSGTGANVLTF.

Comment on this clone: The DNA ends 3 residues before the CDR3 does, and the rest of the CDR3 is filled in from the germline J gene. V and J are TRBV19 and TRBJ1-1; 11 nucleotides line up with TRBD1. Germline V gene sequence: CDR1 LNHDA, CDR2 SQIVND (reference sequence). V shed 5 bases, J shed 3 bases, and the junction held 11 bases outside the gene matches. CDR3 length equals 17 residues. CDR3 bases read: TGTGCCAGTAGTCCACCGGGACAGGGGGTTGGGGACACTGAA. It is translated as CASSPPGQGVGDTE. The whole CDR3 reads CASSPPGQGVGDTEAFF.

On this clone: Relative to the germline gene, one junction end is altered; a read error may explain this. The CDR3 is cut off 3 residues early in the read; its end comes from the germline J gene. Other DNA sequences from this sample encode an identical CDR3 as well. The chain couples TRBV7-9 to TRBJ1-3; D possibly corresponds to TRBD1 (5 bases). CDR1 is SEHNR and CDR2 is FQNEAQ in the germline V gene (reference sequence). The CDR3 is 14 residues long. The CDR3: CASSLRGTGNTIYF. The sequenced part of the CDR3 DNA is TGTGCCAGCAGCTTGCGGGGCACTGGAAACACT.

Notes on this clone: The read gets to within 3 residues of the CDR3 end, and the germline J gene fills in the rest. The chain joins TRBV14 to TRBJ1-2, with D maybe TRBD1 (5 bases). Germline V gene sequence: CDR1 SGHDN, CDR2 FVKESK. There are 13 residues in the CDR3. The DNA read from the CDR3 is TGTGCCAGCAGCCAAGTTCTGCAGGGAGGC. It translates to CASSQVLQGG. The full CDR3 reads CASSQVLQGGYTF.

On this clone itself: Read coverage stops 3 residues before the CDR3 terminus; the germline J gene supplies the remainder. The gene calls are TRBV20-1 and TRBJ2-2; TRBD2 might be the D (5 bases). Germline CDR1 is DFQATT and CDR2 is SNEGSKA (reference sequence). Trimming removed 1 base at V and 0 bases at J, with 9 bases between. This CDR3 is built from 15 residues. Here the CDR3 reads CSARAGIANTGELFF. The sequenced part of the CDR3 DNA is TGCAGTGCTAGAGCGGGGATCGCGAACACCGGGGAG.

As to this clone: Read sequence stops 3 residues before the CDR3 end, and the germline J gene provides the missing end. This rearrangement joins TRBV29-1 to TRBJ2-7; 10 bases are shared with TRBD1. Per the germline V gene, CDR1 is SQVTM and CDR2 is ANQGSEA. Trimming at V came to 5 bases and at J to 6 bases, leaving 7 bases not matched to a gene. This CDR3 contains 13 residues. The sequenced CDR3 bases are TGCAGCGTTACCGGGACAGGGGTTGGCGAG. Its protein is CSVTGTGVGE. The entire CDR3 sequence reads CSVTGTGVGEQYF.

Notes on this clone: The DNA ends 3 residues before the CDR3 does, and the rest of the CDR3 is filled in from the germline J gene. The chain recombines TRBV29-1 with TRBJ2-4; the match to TRBD2 covers 7 bases. CDR3 length equals 12 residues. The germline CDR1 and CDR2 sequences are SQVTM and ANQGSEA. CDR3 bases read: TGCAGCGTTGTCCAGGGAGGGGATGGT. Protein sequence: CSVVQGGDG. The entire CDR3 is CSVVQGGDGQYF.

Of note for this clone: The CDR3 end falls 3 residues outside the read, so it is completed with the germline J gene. This chain links TRBV5-4 with TRBJ2-3; TRBD2 agrees at 11 bases. Per the germline V gene, CDR1 is SGHNT and CDR2 is YYREEE (reference sequence). This CDR3 is built from 16 residues. The CDR3 protein is CASSSLAGGTQETQYF. Incomplete CDR3 DNA: TGTGCCAGCAGCTCCTTAGCGGGGGGGACCCAAGAGACG. Full variable domain (missing parts from reference TRBV5-4 and TRBJ2-3): ETGVTQSPTHLIKTRGQQVTLRCSSQSGHNTVSWYQQALGQGPQFIFQYYREEENGRGNFPPRFSGLQFPNYSSELNVNALELDDSALYLCASSSLAGGTQETQYFGPGTRLTVL.

A word on this clone: The CDR3 is cut off 3 residues early in the read; its end comes from the germline J gene. J is TRBJ2-3 and V is TRBV19; weak D call: TRBD1 (8 bases). The V end lost 1 base, the J end lost 6 bases, and 17 bases lay between the germline ends. There are 16 residues in the CDR3. In germline, CDR1 is LNHDA, CDR2 SQIVND (reference sequence). The CDR3 loop is CASSIVGQGGADTQYF. CDR3 bases read: TGTGCCAGTAGTATAGTTGGACAGGGAGGGGCGGATACG.

About this clone itself: The read is 3 residues too short to cover the CDR3 end, so that end is filled in from the germline J gene. The V and J genes are TRBV4-1 and TRBJ1-3; weak D call: TRBD1 (6 bases). From germline, CDR1 is MGHRA and CDR2 YSYEKL. The ends were cut back, 4 bases at V and 1 base at J, with 8 bases in the middle. This CDR3 is built from 14 residues. The part of the CDR3 DNA that was read is TGCGCCAGCAGCCTCGGACAGTCTGGAAACACC. Encoded protein: CASSLGQSGNT. The complete CDR3 sequence is CASSLGQSGNTIYF.

Concerning this clone itself: Read coverage stops 3 residues before the CDR3 terminus; the germline J gene supplies the remainder. V and J are TRBV11-2 and TRBJ2-1; TRBD2 is a possible D gene (6 bases). V was shortened by 3 bases and J by 1 base, with 10 bases between the two germline ends. The CDR3 totals 15 residues. The V gene's germline CDR1 is SGHAT and CDR2 FQNNGV. The sequenced part of the CDR3 DNA is TGTGCCAGCAGCTTTTCGGGGGAATCCTACAATGAG. Encoded protein: CASSFSGESYNE. The CDR3 in its entirety is CASSFSGESYNEQFF.

A remark on this clone: The read comes to an end 3 residues before the CDR3 does, leaving the germline J gene to fill in the end. J is TRBJ2-5 and V is TRBV7-6; a weak D match, TRBD1 (5 bases). This CDR3 comprises 15 residues. CDR1 is SGHVS and CDR2 is FNYEAQ in the germline V gene. V gave up 0 bases and J gave up 2 bases, with 10 bases separating them. The CDR3 protein is CASSLAGQGQETQYF. The sequenced part of the CDR3 DNA is TGTGCCAGCAGCTTAGCAGGTCAGGGACAAGAGACC.

In regard to this clone: A junction boundary mismatches the germline segment, possibly from a read error. The read gets to within 3 residues of the CDR3 end, and the germline J gene fills in the rest. The genes are TRBV29-1 and TRBJ2-3; D might be TRBD1 (5 bases). CDR1 is SQVTM and CDR2 is ANQGSEA in the germline V gene. This CDR3 contains 14 residues. The CDR3 DNA, read in part, is TGCAGCGTTGAGGCTCGCAGAAAGACAGAGACG. Translation: CSVEARRKTET. The whole CDR3 protein reads CSVEARRKTETQYF.

As regards this clone: The read ends 3 residues before the CDR3 terminus; that terminus is restored from the germline J gene. The V and J genes are TRBV5-1 and TRBJ2-1, with 9 bases that match TRBD2. The CDR3 is 15 amino acids. Trimming took 0 bases from V and 8 from J; bases not matched to a gene: 6. Per the germline V gene, CDR1 is SGHRS and CDR2 is YFSETQ. CDR3: CASSLGRGGLDEQFF. The part of the CDR3 DNA that was read is TGCGCCAGCAGCTTGGGGCGGGGGGGCCTTGATGAG. The complete variable domain, with remaining parts taken from reference TRBV5-1 and TRBJ2-1, reads KAGVTQTPRYLIKTRGQQVTLSCSPISGHRSVSWYQQTPGQGLQFLFEYFSETQRNKGNFPGRFSGRQFSNSRSEMNVSTLELGDSALYLCASSLGRGGLDEQFFGPGTRLTVL.

Comments on this clone: The observed sequence ends 3 residues before the CDR3 terminus, with the missing tail filled in from the germline J gene. The gene calls are TRBV20-1 and TRBJ2-2; 9 positions match TRBD1. Germline values: CDR1 DFQATT, CDR2 SNEGSKA (reference sequence). Trimming cost V 0 bases and J 5 bases; bases outside gene matches: 13. The CDR3 is made up of 18 amino acids. The sequenced CDR3 bases are TGCAGTGCTAGAGATCTCCGAGCACAGGGGGCTTCTACCGGGGAG. It encodes CSARDLRAQGASTGE. The entire CDR3 protein reads CSARDLRAQGASTGELFF.

Notes on this clone: The CDR3 end falls 3 residues outside the read, so it is completed with the germline J gene. The chain recombines TRBV20-1 with TRBJ1-6; possibly TRBD1 for D (6 bases). Germline CDR1 DFQATT, CDR2 SNEGSKA (reference sequence). The CDR3 contains 13 residues. Trimming pared 3 bases from V and 7 bases from J, leaving 10 bases between. The sequenced part of the CDR3 DNA is TGCAGTGCTAGTCAACAGGGAAATTCACCC. This sequence encodes CSASQQGNSP. The CDR3 in full is CSASQQGNSPLHF.

In the case of this clone: The read comes to an end 3 residues before the CDR3 does, leaving the germline J gene to fill in the end. The chain is built from TRBV11-3 and TRBJ1-1; TRBD1 is a possible D gene (6 bases). Germline V gene data show CDR1 as SGHNT and CDR2 as YENEEA. The CDR3 extends over 12 amino acids. The covered CDR3 bases are TGTGCCAGCAGCCCCGGGACAAAGCAA. This translates into CASSPGTKQ. The whole CDR3 sequence is CASSPGTKQAFF.

Turning to this clone: The DNA ends 3 residues before the CDR3 does, and the rest of the CDR3 is filled in from the germline J gene. The genes are TRBV2 and TRBJ2-7; D might be TRBD1 (6 bases). CDR1 and CDR2 from the germline V gene are SNHLY and FYNNEI. V lost 8 bases to trimming and J lost 4 bases, with 15 bases between them. This CDR3 has 13 amino acids. The part of the CDR3 DNA that was read is TGTGCCAGCTACTGGACAGAGACTTACGAG. Its protein product is CASYWTETYE. The whole CDR3 region reads CASYWTETYEQYF.

Points on this clone: The read halts 3 residues ahead of the CDR3 end, with the missing end drawn from the germline J gene. The chain couples TRBV20-1 to TRBJ1-2; 7 nucleotides line up with TRBD1. Per germline, CDR1 DFQATT and CDR2 SNEGSKA (reference sequence). J was trimmed by 3 bases and V by 3 bases; bases with no gene match: 10. CDR3 length: 15 amino acids. The sequenced CDR3 bases are TGCAGTGCTAGCCTTGAGGAGGGGGCTTACTATGGC. Translated, it gives CSASLEEGAYYG. The complete CDR3 protein is CSASLEEGAYYGYTF.

About this clone: The read finishes 3 residues shy of the CDR3 end, and the germline J gene is used to complete it. The chain joins TRBV11-3 to TRBJ2-5; possible D gene TRBD1, 5 bases. Deletions cut 2 bases from V and 2 bases from J, with 9 bases between. The germline V gene encodes CDR1 SGHNT and CDR2 YENEEA. The CDR3 has 14 amino acids. CDR3 loop: CASSLRGKQETQYF. The CDR3 bases that were read are TGTGCCAGCAGCTTAAGGGGCAAGCAAGAGACC.

Note on this clone: The read terminates 3 residues ahead of where the CDR3 ends, so the germline J gene completes it. This chain uses TRBV7-3 with TRBJ1-2; possibly TRBD1 for D (5 bases). CDR1 and CDR2 from the germline V gene are SGHTA and FQGTGA. The CDR3 is made up of 15 amino acids. CDR3 sequence reads: CASSLVAGVPDTYTF. CDR3 DNA, as far as it was read: TGTGCCAGCAGCTTGGTAGCGGGGGTCCCAGATACC.

As concerns this clone: The observed sequence ends 3 residues before the CDR3 terminus, with the missing tail filled in from the germline J gene. The V call is TRBV12-3 or TRBV12-4, the J call TRBJ2-7; tentative D call: TRBD2 (6 bases). The CDR3 spans 16 residues. V was clipped by 5 bases and J by 2 bases, with 19 bases between them. Incomplete CDR3 DNA: TGTGCCAGCAGTATTGGGACTCCCCGCGGGACCTACGAG. Its protein is CASSIGTPRGTYE. The whole CDR3 region reads CASSIGTPRGTYEQYF.

CDR3 bases read: TGTGCCAGCAGTGCCGGAGGGGAGACC. Its protein is CASSAGGET. The whole CDR3 reads CASSAGGETQYF. The chain employs TRBV2 and TRBJ2-5; weak D call: TRBD2 (6 bases). The read ends 3 residues before the CDR3 terminus; that terminus is restored from the germline J gene. CDR1 is SNHLY and CDR2 is FYNNEI in the germline V gene. The CDR3 runs to 12 residues. The ends were cut back, 4 bases at V and 5 bases at J, with 8 bases in the middle. The entire variable domain, with the rest obtained from reference TRBV2 and TRBJ2-5, is as follows: EPEVTQTPSHQVTQMGQEVILRCVPISNHLYFYWYRQILGQKVEFLVSFYNNEISEKSEIFDDQFSVERPDGSNFTLKIRSTKLEDSAMYFCASSAGGETQYFGPGTRLLVL.

Notes on this clone: Sequencing ends 3 residues short of the CDR3 end; the germline J gene provides the rest. The rearrangement uses TRBV7-6 and TRBJ2-3; D might be TRBD1 (6 bases). The CDR3 has 15 residues. Germline assignment: CDR1 SGHVS and CDR2 FNYEAQ. The CDR3 DNA, read in part, is TGTGCCAGCAGCTTAAGCCTGGGGGCTGGGCAGCCG. It codes for CASSLSLGAGQP. The whole CDR3 sequence reads CASSLSLGAGQPQYF.

By frequency, this clone registers medium-sized (0.01 to 0.1%). The read is 3 residues too short to cover the CDR3 end, so that end is filled in from the germline J gene. The chain links TRBV5-1 to TRBJ2-2; D is ambiguous. Trimming stripped 4 bases from V and 2 bases from J, with 3 bases between. Germline loops: CDR1 SGHRS, CDR2 YFSETQ. CDR3 length: 12 residues. Incomplete CDR3 DNA: TGCGCCAGCAGCCATAACACCGGGGAG. This codes for CASSHNTGE. In full, the CDR3 is CASSHNTGELFF.

Note on this clone: The CDR3 is cut off 3 residues early in the read; its end comes from the germline J gene. The chain has TRBV20-1 and TRBJ1-1, with D perhaps TRBD1 (5 bases). V gave up 2 bases and J gave up 0 bases, with 10 bases separating them. There are 14 residues in the CDR3. Germline-derived CDR1 and CDR2 are DFQATT and SNEGSKA (reference sequence). The CDR3 spells CSARWSGMNTEAFF. CDR3 DNA, as far as it was read: TGCAGTGCTAGATGGTCAGGGATGAACACTGAA.

In the case of this clone: The CDR3 end lies 3 residues beyond the end of the read and is filled in from the germline J gene. The genes are TRBV19 and TRBJ1-1, with D unresolved. From germline, CDR1 is LNHDA and CDR2 SQIVND (reference sequence). This CDR3 has 15 amino acids. Trimming removed 5 bases from V and 0 bases from J, with 13 bases in between. Partial CDR3 DNA: TGTGCCAGTAGTCCCCTAGGAGGTTTGAACACTGAA. As protein: CASSPLGGLNTE. The CDR3 in its entirety is CASSPLGGLNTEAFF. Variable domain in full (rest from reference TRBV19 and TRBJ1-1): DGGITQSPKYLFRKEGQNVTLSCEQNLNHDAMYWYRQDPGQGLRLIYYSQIVNDFQKGDIAEGYSVSREKKESFPLTVTSAQKNPTAFYLCASSPLGGLNTEAFFGQGTRLTVV.